What follows describes a single T cell receptor (beta chain). Germline V gene sequence: CDR1 LNHDA, CDR2 SQIVND (reference sequence). V was pared by 3 bases and J by 4 bases, with 4 bases of the junction left unmatched. The CDR3 is 15 amino acids. Produced via immunoSEQ multiplex PCR; TCRdb's table is partial and in-frame only. The sample lists 150,000 to 200,000 clones, 91% occurring once. The data stem from a study of control samples from healthy donors and cancer patients. Material for sequencing was blood. The chain recombines TRBV19 with TRBJ2-1; 9 positions match TRBD2. The source of this sequence is a young woman in good health. CDR3 in amino acids: CASSIAGGAYNEQFF. The CDR3 nucleotides are TGTGCCAGTAGTATTGCGGGGGGGGCTTACAATGAGCAGTTCTTC.